These 17 T cell receptor beta chains were all obtained from the same sample, sequenced in a study of vaccination and CD4 T cells after COVID-19. These receptors' antigens are unknown. The Oncomine TCR Beta short-read assay was applied to DNA of cultured CD4+ T cells. TCRdb redid the calling of the PCR reads with MiXCR, one entry per CDR3 protein. The table includes under 20,000 distinct CDR3 sequences, around three fifths detected once. The treatment was: approximately nine-day PBMC culture with coronavirus spike peptide pools or control peptides (ViraFEST assay). The sequencing input was CD4+ T cells from blood, cultured in vitro. Receptors were obtained from a human donor who had recovered from COVID-19.

V and J are TRBV14 and TRBJ1-6; D perhaps matches TRBD1 (5 bases). The germline V gene encodes CDR1 SGHDN and CDR2 FVKESK. Trimming cost V 4 bases and J 11 bases, with 12 bases left between them. This CDR3 is 13 amino acids long. CDR3 bases: TGTGCCAGCAGCCCTTTTAGGGGAGCACCCCTCCACTTT. It codes for CASSPFRGAPLHF.

In DNA form, the CDR3 reads TGTGCCAGCAGTTTCCCCCCACAGGGCTACGAGCAGTACTTC. It specifies CASSFPPQGYEQYF. The V call is TRBV12-3 or TRBV12-4, the J call TRBJ2-7; perhaps TRBD1 as D (6 bases). Trimming shortened V by 3 bases and J by 3 bases, and 12 bases separated the two germline ends. The CDR3 runs 14 residues.

V and J are TRBV4-1 and TRBJ2-5, with a tentative D call TRBD2 (6 bases). There are 15 residues in the CDR3. CDR1 is MGHRA, CDR2 YSYEKL, per germline. V shed 4 bases and J shed 5 bases, with 17 bases lying between them. CDR3 region: CASSPYGSWRETQYF. The CDR3 nucleotides read TGCGCCAGCAGCCCCTACGGGAGTTGGCGTGAGACCCAGTACTTC.

The DNA of the CDR3 is TGTGCCAGCAGTCCAGTCTCTAGAACCTACGAGCAGTACTTC. Translating it yields CASSPVSRTYEQYF. The rearrangement links TRBV6-1 to TRBJ2-7; D not resolved. V lost 5 bases, J lost 2 bases, and 13 bases lay in between. Germline V lookup: CDR1 MNHNS, CDR2 SASEGT. This CDR3 has 14 amino acids.

The CDR3 is CASSRQTGGNYGYTF. The CDR3 DNA follows: TGTGCCAGTAGTAGGCAGACAGGGGGAAACTATGGCTACACCTTC. The V and J genes are TRBV19 and TRBJ1-2, with 9 bases aligning to TRBD1. Germline V gene sequence: CDR1 LNHDA, CDR2 SQIVND (reference sequence). The length of the CDR3 is 15 residues. Trimming cost V 4 bases and J 2 bases; bases outside gene matches: 5.

The V gene is TRBV30, the J gene TRBJ2-1; the D is unclear. Trimming cost V 4 bases and J 7 bases, with 14 bases left between them. This CDR3 is 13 amino acids long. CDR1 is GTSNPN, CDR2 SVGIG, per germline (reference sequence). The CDR3 loop is CAWNRMLGNEQFF. The CDR3 DNA reads TGTGCCTGGAACCGGATGTTAGGGAATGAGCAGTTCTTC.

The CDR3 DNA follows: TGTGCCAGCAGCTTAGGCTTGACAGAGAACACTGAAGCTTTCTTT. It encodes CASSLGLTENTEAFF. This chain joins TRBV7-8 and TRBJ1-1, with a possible D match to TRBD1 (5 bases). V shed 1 base and J shed 1 base, with 10 bases lying between them. Per the germline V gene, CDR1 is SGHVS and CDR2 is FQNEAQ. The CDR3 contains 15 residues.

The chain couples TRBV19 to TRBJ2-1; D gene unclear. The CDR3 contains 15 residues. V shed 5 bases and J shed 6 bases, with 17 bases lying between them. From germline, CDR1 is LNHDA and CDR2 SQIVND (reference sequence). The CDR3 DNA reads TGTGCCAGTAGTGGCCCCCTCCGGCCTCGCAATGAGCAGTTCTTC. It translates to CASSGPLRPRNEQFF.

This clonotype was seen once. The V gene is TRBV6-1, the J gene TRBJ2-1; 7 bases align to TRBD2. CDR1 is MNHNS and CDR2 is SASEGT in the germline V gene. The CDR3 has 16 residues. The V segment lost 4 bases and the J segment 6 bases; nucleotides outside the gene matches: 12. The CDR3 spells CASSAQTSLNPNEQFF. The CDR3 DNA reads TGTGCCAGCAGTGCCCAGACTAGCCTTAATCCCAATGAGCAGTTCTTC.

This clonotype was counted between two and nine times. V and J are TRBV6-1 and TRBJ1-5; no reliable D call. Germline V CDR1 and CDR2: MNHNS, SASEGT. There are 13 residues in the CDR3. Trimming removed 5 bases at V and 12 bases at J, with 17 bases between. CDR3 DNA sequence: TGTGCCAGCAGTAAACCCGACAAGCCGAGCCAGCATTTT. It specifies CASSKPDKPSQHF.

The rearrangement joins TRBV7-9 to TRBJ1-2, with 7 bases aligning to TRBD1. Germline V gene sequence: CDR1 SEHNR, CDR2 FQNEAQ (reference sequence). With V trimmed by 4 bases and J by 2 bases, 7 bases remained unmatched. The CDR3 contains 15 residues. CDR3 loop: CASSSARQGNYGYTF. The DNA for the CDR3 is TGTGCCAGCAGCTCCGCCCGACAGGGCAACTATGGCTACACCTTC.

This clonotype showed up just a few times. The chain uses TRBV7-9 and TRBJ1-4, with D hard to call. Germline V gene lookup returns CDR1 SEHNR and CDR2 FQNEAQ (reference sequence). V was clipped by 2 bases and J by 8 bases, with 12 bases between them. This CDR3 is built from 14 residues. The CDR3 loop reads CASSLSVGGEKLFF. CDR3 DNA sequence: TGTGCCAGCAGCTTATCCGTTGGAGGGGAAAAACTGTTTTTT.

This clonotype was picked up one time. The genes are TRBV11-3 and TRBJ2-7, with 8 positions matching TRBD2. CDR1 and CDR2 (germline): SGHNT, YENEEA. The CDR3 is made up of 13 amino acids. V lost 2 bases to trimming and J lost 5 bases; unmatched junction nucleotides: 2. The CDR3 coding sequence is TGTGCCAGCAGCTTAAGCGGGAGTAACGAGCAGTACTTC. Amino acids: CASSLSGSNEQYF.

V usage is TRBV29-1 and J usage is TRBJ1-5, with 10 bases fitting TRBD1. The CDR3 contains 13 residues. Germline V gives CDR1 SQVTM, CDR2 ANQGSEA. V shed 4 bases and J 7 bases; nucleotides not matched to a gene: 4. The CDR3 loop reads CSVAETGGQPQHF. The CDR3 DNA reads as TGCAGCGTTGCAGAGACAGGGGGCCAGCCCCAGCATTTT.

The J gene is TRBJ2-7, the V gene TRBV28, with unresolved D. Germline values: CDR1 MDHEN, CDR2 SYDVKM. V lost 7 bases and J lost 3, with 13 bases in between. There are 13 residues in the CDR3. CDR3 protein: CASTSSLNYEQYF. The CDR3 nucleotides are TGTGCCAGCACTTCCTCCCTAAACTACGAGCAGTACTTC.

This chain links TRBV6-2 or TRBV6-3 with TRBJ2-3; TRBD1 matches 9 bases. The CDR3 loop spans 13 amino acids. Trimming removed 11 bases from V and 2 bases from J; junction bases left unmatched: 5. Germline lookup yields CDR1 MNHEY and CDR2 SVGEGT. DNA for the CDR3: TGTGCCGGCCGGACAGGGGCCACAGATACGCAGTATTTT. Amino acid sequence: CAGRTGATDTQYF.

This chain connects TRBV7-2 to TRBJ2-5, with no clear D. Deletions cut 4 bases from V and 0 bases from J, with 9 bases between. The CDR3 covers 14 residues. Per germline, CDR1 SGHTA and CDR2 FQGNSA. As DNA, the CDR3 is TGTGCCAGCAGCTGGCCCCCGTACCAAGAGACCCAGTACTTC. Protein: CASSWPPYQETQYF. Together with reference TRBV7-2 and TRBJ2-5, the CDR3 gives the full variable domain: GAGVSQSPSNKVTEKGKDVELRCDPISGHTALYWYRQSLGQGLEFLIYFQGNSAPDKSGLPSDRFSAERTGGSVSTLTIQRTQQEDSAVYLCASSWPPYQETQYFGPGTRLLVL.